This TCR beta chain is drawn from a study of shared clonotypes between healthy human individuals. About the research overall: The study used three CD4 naive, three CD4 memory, two CD8 naive and one CD8 memory plate per donor.

Profiled with immunoSEQ multiplex PCR; TCRdb holds only in-frame clones, not every one. Here the sample spans over a million clones, around 97% being singletons. With 0 bases clipped from V and 5 bases from J, the junction kept 7 bases outside the gene matches. The germline gives CDR1 SGHNT, CDR2 YYREEE (reference sequence). The CDR3 is made up of 17 amino acids. Sequencing was done on a sample of naive CD4+ T cells sorted from blood. Subset: CD45RA+ positively selected. The V gene is TRBV5-4, the J gene TRBJ2-5, with TRBD2 matching over 13 bases. The TCR sequence derives from a man aged 30 to 39 in good health. The CDR3 nucleotides are TGTGCCAGCAGCTTGGGGACTAGCGGGAGTCGTCAGGAGACCCAGTACTTC. Translating it yields CASSLGTSGSRQETQYF.